Listed here are 14 T cell receptor beta chains from one sample, sequenced in a study of shared clonotypes between healthy human individuals. Cells designated naive CD8 were CD45RO-negative and were positively selected for CCR7, with terminally differentiated effector memory CD45RA+ cells excluded. Sequencing used immunoSEQ multiplex PCR; TCRdb keeps in-frame clones, though not all of them. The profile covers approximately 720,000 clones, with around 90% appearing a single time and 24% taken by the ten largest. Sequenced sample: naive CD8+ T cells sorted from blood. The receptors were gathered from a man in his thirties or forties in good health.

This clone occurred a few times. Other nucleotide sequences in the sample specify the same CDR3. The chain recombines TRBV6-1 with TRBJ2-7, with 9 bases identical to TRBD2. Trimming removed 3 bases from V and 7 bases from J; junction bases left unmatched: 10. The CDR3 has 15 amino acids. Germline values: CDR1 MNHNS, CDR2 SASEGT. CDR3 sequence (DNA): TGTGCCAGCAGTGAGTCGGCGGGAGGGCCATTAGAGCAGTACTTC. Translation gives CASSESAGGPLEQYF.

This chain links TRBV10-2 with TRBJ2-7; D not resolved. V was trimmed by 6 bases and J by 7 bases, leaving 10 bases between them. The CDR3 has 11 residues. In germline, CDR1 is WSHSY, CDR2 SAAADI. CDR3 residues: CASRAGDEQYF. CDR3 in DNA: TGCGCCAGCAGGGCAGGTGATGAGCAGTACTTC.

This clone showed up just a few times. This chain links TRBV9 with TRBJ1-2, with D unresolved. The CDR3 covers 12 residues. Trimming took 3 bases from V and 4 from J, leaving 7 bases between them. Germline CDR1 SGDLS, CDR2 YYNGEE. CDR3 nucleotide sequence: TGTGCCAGCAGCGCAGAGTTCTATGGCTACACCTTC. Translation: CASSAEFYGYTF.

The rearrangement uses TRBV7-9 and TRBJ2-1, with 9 bases that match TRBD2. V lost 4 bases and J lost 5; bases outside the gene matches: 9. Germline values: CDR1 SEHNR, CDR2 FQNEAQ (reference sequence). The CDR3 runs 16 residues. The CDR3 DNA reads TGTGCCAGCAGCTCCCTTAGCGGGAGTGCGGACAATGAGCAGTTCTTC. This encodes CASSSLSGSADNEQFF.

The chain employs TRBV13 and TRBJ2-7; the match to TRBD1 covers 7 bases. The CDR3 is 14 amino acids. J was trimmed by 3 bases and V by 5 bases; bases with no gene match: 7. The germline V gene has CDR1 PRHDT and CDR2 FYEKMQ (reference sequence). The CDR3 region is CASSNPTGSYEQYF. The CDR3 nucleotides are TGTGCCAGCAGCAACCCGACAGGGAGCTACGAGCAGTACTTC.

This chain joins TRBV14 and TRBJ1-1, with D possibly TRBD1 on 5 matching bases. Germline V gene data show CDR1 as SGHDN and CDR2 as FVKESK. The CDR3 covers 15 residues. The germline V and J ends were trimmed by 7 bases and 0 bases, with 15 bases remaining between them. CDR3: CASIPREGLNTEAFF. The CDR3 DNA sequence: TGTGCCAGCATCCCCCGTGAGGGGCTGAACACTGAAGCTTTCTTT. The variable domain in full, with the rest retrieved from reference TRBV14 and TRBJ1-1, is EAGVTQFPSHSVIEKGQTVTLRCDPISGHDNLYWYRRVMGKEIKFLLHFVKESKQDESGMPNNRFLAERTGGTYSTLKVQPAELEDSGVYFCASIPREGLNTEAFFGQGTRLTVV.

This chain links TRBV4-1 with TRBJ2-7, with 11 bases lining up with TRBD2. Looked up from germline, CDR1 is MGHRA and CDR2 is YSYEKL. V shed 0 bases and J 6 bases; nucleotides not matched to a gene: 7. The CDR3 consists of 16 residues. CDR3 protein: CASSQDFGLAGGEQYF. The CDR3 region has the DNA TGCGCCAGCAGCCAAGATTTTGGCCTAGCGGGAGGCGAGCAGTACTTC.

V gene TRBV7-9 combines with J gene TRBJ2-7; tentative D call: TRBD1 (8 bases). Germline V lookup: CDR1 SEHNR, CDR2 FQNEAQ (reference sequence). Trimming pared 1 base from V and 1 base from J, leaving 20 bases between. The CDR3 runs to 18 residues. The chain's CDR3 is CASSLGAGGGRRSYEQYF. The DNA for the CDR3 is TGTGCCAGCAGCTTAGGGGCAGGGGGCGGGAGAAGATCCTACGAGCAGTACTTC.

The chain recombines TRBV29-1 with TRBJ2-2; D possibly uses TRBD1 or TRBD2 (5 bases each). The germline CDR1 and CDR2 sequences are SQVTM and ANQGSEA. V was shortened by 6 bases and J by 4 bases, with 9 bases between the two germline ends. The CDR3 spans 12 residues. CDR3 bases: TGCAGCGTCACCGGGACCACCGGGGAGCTGTTTTTT. Amino acid sequence: CSVTGTTGELFF.

Of note for this clone: One end of the junction is discordant with germline, which a read error may explain. The chain is built from TRBV15 and TRBJ2-3, with TRBD2 matching over 10 bases. The CDR3 is made up of 14 amino acids. Germline lookup yields CDR1 LNHNV and CDR2 YYDKDF (reference sequence). The CDR3 nucleotides are TGTGCCACCTGCAGCGGGAGGGCCACAGATACGCAGTATTTT. Translating gives CATCSGRATDTQYF.

V and J are TRBV5-5 and TRBJ1-1; TRBD1 aligns across 8 bases. Looked up from germline, CDR1 is SGHKS and CDR2 is YYEKEE (reference sequence). The V and J ends lost 4 bases and 6 bases, in that order; junction bases with no gene match: 17. The CDR3 covers 17 residues. The CDR3 DNA reads TGTGCCAGCAGCGCGCGAGTGGCAGGGGGCCCCGGGGCTGAAGCTTTCTTT. It translates to CASSARVAGGPGAEAFF.

V usage is TRBV6-5 and J usage is TRBJ1-1; D unresolved. Trimming cost V 7 bases and J 4 bases, with 13 bases left between them. Germline V gene sequence: CDR1 MNHEY, CDR2 SVGAGI. The CDR3 spans 13 residues. The CDR3 DNA is TGTGCCAGCAAAGAACTGGGAGGCACTGAAGCTTTCTTT. Translated: CASKELGGTEAFF.

The chain combines TRBV11-2 with TRBJ2-7, with D unclear. Germline-derived CDR1 and CDR2 are SGHAT and FQNNGV. The CDR3 has 12 residues. V lost 4 bases to trimming and J lost 6 bases, with 10 bases between them. In DNA, the CDR3 is TGTGCCAGCAGCTCCGTGATTCGCGAGCAGTACTTC. Translation: CASSSVIREQYF.

V gene TRBV28 combines with J gene TRBJ2-7, with 10 bases aligning to TRBD2. Germline-derived CDR1 and CDR2 are MDHEN and SYDVKM. This CDR3 region has 16 residues. Trimming at V came to 6 bases and at J to 1 base, leaving 9 bases not matched to a gene. The CDR3 region is CASRRGGLAPSYEQYF. In nucleotides, the CDR3 is TGTGCCAGCAGAAGGGGGGGACTAGCGCCTTCCTACGAGCAGTACTTC.